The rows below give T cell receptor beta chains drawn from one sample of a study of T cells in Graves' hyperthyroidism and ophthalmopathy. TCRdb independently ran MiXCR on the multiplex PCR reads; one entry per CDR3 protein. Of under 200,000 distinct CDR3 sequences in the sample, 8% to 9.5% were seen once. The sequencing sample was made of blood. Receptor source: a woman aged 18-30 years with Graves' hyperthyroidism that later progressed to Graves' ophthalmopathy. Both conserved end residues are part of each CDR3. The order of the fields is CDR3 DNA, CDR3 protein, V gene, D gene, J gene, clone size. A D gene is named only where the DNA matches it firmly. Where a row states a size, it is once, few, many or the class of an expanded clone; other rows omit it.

TGTGCCAGCAGTCCGTCGGAGGGGATAGTTCGGGAGACCCAGTACTTC CASSPSEGIVRETQYF TRBV12-3/TRBV12-4 NA TRBJ2-5 many
TGTGCCACCAGTGAAGGACTAGCGGGGTTTGGAGATACGCAGTATTTT CATSEGLAGFGDTQYF TRBV24-1 TRBD2 TRBJ2-3 few
TGTGCCAGCAGCCCCAAGATGTCCGCCCAAGAGACCCAGTACTTC CASSPKMSAQETQYF TRBV7-8 NA TRBJ2-5 many
TGTGCCAGCACCGTAGGGCAGGGGTACTACGAGCAGTACTTC CASTVGQGYYEQYF TRBV28 NA TRBJ2-7 many
TGTGCCAGCAGTGAAGTCGGGCTAAATACGCAGTATTTT CASSEVGLNTQYF TRBV25-1 NA TRBJ2-3 NA
TGTGCCAGCAGCCAAGAAGGGGGACCTAGCACAGATACGCAGTATTTT CASSQEGGPSTDTQYF TRBV3-1 NA TRBJ2-3 many
TGTGCCAGCAGTTCGGGACTTCTACCCTACGAGCAGTACTTC CASSSGLLPYEQYF TRBV2 NA TRBJ2-7 many
TGTGCCAGCAGTGGGGGATATTCACCCCTCCACTTT CASSGGYSPLHF TRBV6-1 NA TRBJ1-6 NA
TGTGCCATCAGGGACAGGGGACCGAACGAGACCCAGTACTTC CAIRDRGPNETQYF TRBV10-3 TRBD1 TRBJ2-5 many
TGTGCCAGCAGTTACCCCGGGACCCCGAATCAGCCCCAGCATTTT CASSYPGTPNQPQHF TRBV11-1 NA TRBJ1-5 many